This entry describes one T cell receptor beta chain. The antigen is not known. The sample originates from a study of T cell responses to AZD1222 COVID-19 vaccine. Study-wide results and limits: Two AZD1222 administrations were followed by greater Spike-specific TCR breadth and depth. Of spike-specific TCRs, nearly half reportedly target regions left unmutated in variants.

Clones were read by immunoSEQ multiplex PCR, and TCRdb kept only the in-frame ones, dropping some. The sample shows roughly 120,000 clones, around nine tenths of them seen only once. The receptor was isolated from an adult in good health. The specimen was peripheral blood, collected on day 0 of AZD1222 vaccination.

CDR3 protein: CASSLRYSGRGIHRNTQYF. CDR3 DNA: TGTGCCAGTAGCCTCCGGTATAGCGGGAGGGGCATCCACAGAAATACGCAGTATTTT. J is TRBJ2-3 and V is TRBV19; the match to TRBD2 covers 11 bases. With 6 bases clipped from V and 7 bases from J, the junction kept 21 bases outside the gene matches. CDR1 is LNHDA, CDR2 SQIVND, per germline (reference sequence). The CDR3 has 19 residues.